Below, 27 T cell receptor beta chains from the same sample are listed, as sequenced in a study of blood T cell repertoires in COVID-19. The protocol was immunoSEQ multiplex PCR, while the TCRdb copy is restricted to in-frame clones and leaves out a portion. Of fewer than 300,000 clones in the sample, approximately 83% were seen once. What was sequenced was PBMCs or T cells enriched from blood (not recorded which). The receptors here all came from a woman younger than 45 who had recovered from COVID-19.

This clone was observed at least ten times. This chain joins TRBV2 and TRBJ1-1; D perhaps matches TRBD1 (5 bases). The germline CDR1 and CDR2 sequences are SNHLY and FYNNEI. The CDR3 runs to 13 residues. Trimming shortened V by 7 bases and J by 1 base, and 10 bases separated the two germline ends. CDR3 nucleotides: TGTGCCAGCACGGGGGTGTCGAACACTGAAGCTTTCTTT. The encoded protein is CASTGVSNTEAFF.

The sample holds a few counts of this clone. Because the CDR3's place on the DNA is in doubt, the DNA is left out and the CDR3 is given as listed by TCRdb. This rearrangement joins TRBV21-1 to TRBJ2-7; no check of the table's D call, TRBD2, against the DNA was made. TRBV21-1 is reported as a pseudogene. The CDR3 totals 11 residues, both ends included. The CDR3 is CASILVREQYF.

This clone was seen a few times. The chain employs TRBV19 and TRBJ1-1; the D gene is possibly TRBD1 (5 bases). Trimming shortened V by 5 bases and J by 4 bases, and 14 bases separated the two germline ends. CDR3 length equals 14 residues. CDR1 and CDR2 from the germline V gene are LNHDA and SQIVND (reference sequence). The CDR3 sequence is CASSWGGVGTEAFF. The CDR3 DNA sequence: TGTGCCAGTAGTTGGGGGGGAGTTGGCACTGAAGCTTTCTTT.

J is TRBJ1-6 and V is TRBV27; TRBD1 agrees at 11 bases. Germline assignment: CDR1 MNHEY and CDR2 SMNVEV (reference sequence). This CDR3 comprises 15 residues. V shed 5 bases, J shed 10 bases, and the junction held 7 bases outside the gene matches. CDR3 region: CASSNSGQGGSPLHF. For the CDR3, the DNA is TGTGCCAGCAGTAACTCGGGACAGGGGGGATCACCCCTCCACTTT.

The chain employs TRBV5-6 and TRBJ2-1, with D perhaps matching TRBD2 (5 bases). Germline CDR1 and CDR2: SGHDT and YYEEEE. The CDR3 loop spans 15 amino acids. Trimming cost V 1 base and J 3 bases, with 11 bases left between them. CDR3 region: CASSLSGGYYNEQFF. The CDR3 nucleotides read TGTGCCAGCAGCTTGTCGGGCGGGTACTACAATGAGCAGTTCTTC.

This clone was recorded only once. V and J are TRBV27 and TRBJ2-1, with a weak D call TRBD1 (5 bases). The CDR3 sequence is 19 residues long. Germline assignment: CDR1 MNHEY and CDR2 SMNVEV (reference sequence). Trimming cost V 3 bases and J 0 bases, with 21 bases left between them. DNA for the CDR3: TGTGCCAGCAGTTTTGGACCTACTGGGGCCTCGAGCTCCTACAATGAGCAGTTCTTC. Translating gives CASSFGPTGASSSYNEQFF.

This clone was seen only once. This chain uses TRBV19 with TRBJ2-7, with 8 bases identical to TRBD1. CDR3 length equals 15 residues. In germline, CDR1 is LNHDA, CDR2 SQIVND (reference sequence). Losses at the gene ends were 3 bases for V and 7 bases for J; bases not matched to a gene: 11. The CDR3 DNA sequence: TGTGCCAGTAGTATGGTCGGGCAGGGGGCGGGTGAGCAGTACTTC. This encodes CASSMVGQGAGEQYF.

The chain joins TRBV5-1 to TRBJ2-5; no reliable D call. In germline, CDR1 is SGHRS, CDR2 YFSETQ. The CDR3 length is 13 residues. V lost 6 bases, J lost 4 bases, and 13 bases lay in between. The CDR3 protein is CASKRRTGETQYF. The DNA of the CDR3 is TGCGCCAGCAAGAGGCGAACGGGAGAGACCCAGTACTTC. Full variable domain (outside the CDR3, taken from reference TRBV5-1 and TRBJ2-5): KAGVTQTPRYLIKTRGQQVTLSCSPISGHRSVSWYQQTPGQGLQFLFEYFSETQRNKGNFPGRFSGRQFSNSRSEMNVSTLELGDSALYLCASKRRTGETQYFGPGTRLLVL.

The chain joins TRBV9 to TRBJ1-5; D remains unclear. The CDR3 runs to 12 residues. Between the trimmed V and J ends, which lost 1 base and 4 bases, there was a span of 3 bases. Germline loops: CDR1 SGDLS, CDR2 YYNGEE. The chain's CDR3 is CASSVRNQPQHF. The DNA for the CDR3 is TGTGCCAGCAGCGTACGGAATCAGCCCCAGCATTTT.

This chain connects TRBV20-1 to TRBJ2-5; D uncertain. CDR3 length equals 11 residues. CDR1 and CDR2 (germline): DFQATT, SNEGSKA (reference sequence). V lost 0 bases and J 4 bases, leaving 3 bases between the germline ends. The CDR3 region is CSARDIETQYF. The CDR3 region has the DNA TGCAGTGCTAGAGACATAGAGACCCAGTACTTC.

This clone was seen only once. This chain joins TRBV11-3 and TRBJ2-4; 8 nucleotides align to TRBD1. Trimming removed 5 bases from V and 8 bases from J; junction bases left unmatched: 5. This CDR3 is built from 13 residues. Germline assignment: CDR1 SGHNT and CDR2 YENEEA. CDR3: CASSEGQGYIQYF. The CDR3 DNA follows: TGTGCCAGCAGCGAAGGACAGGGTTACATTCAGTACTTC. The variable domain in full, with the rest retrieved from reference TRBV11-3 and TRBJ2-4, is EAGVVQSPRYKIIEKKQPVAFWCNPISGHNTLYWYLQNLGQGPELLIRYENEEAVDDSQLPKDRFSAERLKGVDSTLKIQPAELGDSAVYLCASSEGQGYIQYFGAGTRLSVL.

As DNA, the CDR3 is TGTGCCAGCAGCCTGACTAGCGGGTTGCCCAGCTCCTACAATGAGCAGTTCTTC. Protein: CASSLTSGLPSSYNEQFF. The chain is built from TRBV4-2 and TRBJ2-1; 10 nucleotides match TRBD2. This CDR3 comprises 18 residues. V shed 4 bases and J 0 bases; nucleotides not matched to a gene: 9. CDR1 and CDR2 from the germline V gene are LGHNA and YNFKEQ.

The chain recombines TRBV5-4 with TRBJ2-5; 9 bases match TRBD1. Germline trimming cut 7 bases from V and 2 bases from J; bases unmatched to any gene: 6. Germline V lookup: CDR1 SGHNT, CDR2 YYREEE (reference sequence). CDR3 length: 14 residues. The CDR3 is CASGYRGLQETQYF. As DNA, the CDR3 is TGTGCCAGCGGGTACAGGGGGCTTCAAGAGACCCAGTACTTC. Complete variable domain (other parts from reference TRBV5-4 and TRBJ2-5): ETGVTQSPTHLIKTRGQQVTLRCSSQSGHNTVSWYQQALGQGPQFIFQYYREEENGRGNFPPRFSGLQFPNYSSELNVNALELDDSALYLCASGYRGLQETQYFGPGTRLLVL.

CDR3 protein: CASNQRLGQGNTEAFF. The CDR3, as DNA: TGCGCCAGCAATCAAAGGTTGGGACAGGGGAACACTGAAGCTTTCTTT. The genes are TRBV5-1 and TRBJ1-1, with 9 bases that match TRBD1. CDR1 is SGHRS, CDR2 YFSETQ, per germline. V lost 6 bases to trimming and J lost 1 base; unmatched junction nucleotides: 10. The CDR3 contains 16 residues.

This chain links TRBV19 with TRBJ1-5, with 8 bases identical to TRBD1. Unmatched junction bases numbered 11, after V lost 5 bases and J lost 2 bases. CDR1 is LNHDA, CDR2 SQIVND, per germline (reference sequence). This CDR3 comprises 17 residues. The CDR3 loop is CASSPPQGARGNQPQHF. The CDR3 DNA reads as TGTGCCAGTAGTCCGCCTCAGGGGGCTAGGGGCAATCAGCCCCAGCATTTT.

The chain employs TRBV19 and TRBJ1-5; 7 bases match TRBD1. The junction had 5 bases not matched to a gene; V was cut back by 6 bases and J by 0 bases. The germline CDR1 and CDR2 sequences are LNHDA and SQIVND (reference sequence). The CDR3 contains 15 residues. The CDR3, as DNA: TGTGCCAGTAGGGACAGGTCCTATAGCAATCAGCCCCAGCATTTT. Its protein product is CASRDRSYSNQPQHF. The whole variable domain, remainder taken from reference TRBV19 and TRBJ1-5, is DGGITQSPKYLFRKEGQNVTLSCEQNLNHDAMYWYRQDPGQGLRLIYYSQIVNDFQKGDIAEGYSVSREKKESFPLTVTSAQKNPTAFYLCASRDRSYSNQPQHFGDGTRLSIL.

Of note for this clone: Other DNA sequences in this sample translate to the same CDR3. The J gene is TRBJ1-4, the V gene TRBV5-1; D might be TRBD1 (5 bases). Per the germline V gene, CDR1 is SGHRS and CDR2 is YFSETQ. CDR3 length: 14 amino acids. The ends were cut back, 2 bases at V and 3 bases at J, with 8 bases in the middle. Here the CDR3 DNA reads TGCGCCAGCAGCTTCGGGGGTTCTAATGAAAAACTGTTTTTT. This sequence encodes CASSFGGSNEKLFF.

The J gene is TRBJ1-2, the V gene TRBV4-1, with TRBD1 matching over 7 bases. Germline assignment: CDR1 MGHRA and CDR2 YSYEKL. This CDR3 spans 15 amino acids. J lost 6 bases, V lost 5 bases, and 12 bases had no gene match. CDR3 loop: CASSDGFQGQNGYTF. The CDR3 DNA follows: TGCGCCAGCAGCGACGGGTTTCAGGGACAGAATGGCTACACCTTC.

The V gene is TRBV24-1, the J gene TRBJ2-3; TRBD2 matches at 10 bases. V was pared by 6 bases and J by 5 bases, with 4 bases of the junction left unmatched. The CDR3 covers 14 residues. CDR1 is KGHDR, CDR2 SFDVKD, per germline. This CDR3 reads CATSSGRAIDTQYF. CDR3 sequence (DNA): TGTGCCACCAGTAGCGGGAGGGCCATAGATACGCAGTATTTT.

The V and J genes are TRBV4-1 and TRBJ1-2, with D tentatively TRBD1 (5 bases). The CDR3 consists of 14 residues. Trimming removed 0 bases at V and 1 base at J, with 6 bases between. Germline V gene sequence: CDR1 MGHRA, CDR2 YSYEKL. CDR3 DNA: TGCGCCAGCAGCCAAGAAGGGGTTAACTATGGCTACACCTTC. This translates into CASSQEGVNYGYTF.

The gene calls are TRBV20-1 and TRBJ1-2; D is undetermined. In germline, CDR1 is DFQATT, CDR2 SNEGSKA (reference sequence). CDR3 size: 11 residues. V was pared by 0 bases and J by 8 bases, with 7 bases between. The CDR3 spells CSAREAWGYTF. In nucleotides, the CDR3 is TGCAGTGCTAGAGAAGCATGGGGCTACACCTTC.

V and J are TRBV19 and TRBJ1-5; D not resolved. Trimming cost V 8 bases and J 4 bases, with 15 bases left between them. The CDR3 is made up of 14 amino acids. Germline CDR1 LNHDA, CDR2 SQIVND (reference sequence). In DNA form, the CDR3 reads TGTGCCAGTGACTCTGGGTCGTTTAATCAGCCCCAGCATTTT. It specifies CASDSGSFNQPQHF.

The V call is TRBV7-2, the J call TRBJ1-2; 9 bases are shared with TRBD1. V lost 5 bases and J lost 7; bases outside the gene matches: 5. The CDR3 spans 13 residues. Germline-derived CDR1 and CDR2 are SGHTA and FQGNSA. The CDR3 spells CASSNRDRAGYTF. For the CDR3, the DNA is TGTGCCAGCAGCAACCGGGACAGGGCTGGCTACACCTTC. The variable domain in full, with the rest retrieved from reference TRBV7-2 and TRBJ1-2, is GAGVSQSPSNKVTEKGKDVELRCDPISGHTALYWYRQSLGQGLEFLIYFQGNSAPDKSGLPSDRFSAERTGGSVSTLTIQRTQQEDSAVYLCASSNRDRAGYTFGSGTRLTVV.

This rearrangement joins TRBV19 to TRBJ1-4, with D perhaps matching TRBD1 (5 bases). The CDR3 length is 14 residues. Trimming removed 6 bases from V and 5 bases from J, with 13 bases in between. Germline CDR1 is LNHDA and CDR2 is SQIVND (reference sequence). As DNA, the CDR3 is TGTGCCAGTAGCCTGACAGACCCCAATGAAAAACTGTTTTTT. Residues: CASSLTDPNEKLFF.

The genes are TRBV29-1 and TRBJ1-2; D gene uncertain. Germline V gives CDR1 SQVTM, CDR2 ANQGSEA. The CDR3 is 16 residues long. V was trimmed by 6 bases and J by 4 bases, leaving 24 bases between them. The CDR3 is CSVLLLVPEVFYGYTF. CDR3 DNA sequence: TGCAGCGTCCTTCTTCTAGTGCCGGAGGTTTTCTATGGCTACACCTTC.

The chain couples TRBV27 to TRBJ1-1; D gene uncertain. The V and J ends lost 0 bases and 1 base respectively, with 9 bases between them. The CDR3 length is 15 residues. Germline CDR1 reads MNHEY; CDR2 reads SMNVEV (reference sequence). CDR3 protein: CASSLSSTANTEAFF. The CDR3 nucleotides are TGTGCCAGCAGTTTATCTTCCACAGCGAACACTGAAGCTTTCTTT.

A single count supports this clone. V gene TRBV3-1 (or the pseudogene TRBV3-2) combines with J gene TRBJ1-5; TRBD1 matches 12 bases. This CDR3 comprises 18 residues. The V segment lost 0 bases and the J segment 7 bases; nucleotides outside the gene matches: 10. Germline CDR1 and CDR2: LGHDT and YNNKEL (reference sequence). CDR3 bases: TGTGCCAGCAGCCAAGACCTAATGGGACAGGGGGCTCGGCAGCCCCAGCATTTT. Amino acids: CASSQDLMGQGARQPQHF.